The clone carrying this T cell receptor beta chain turned up a few times. This sample was taken from a study of blood T cell repertoires in COVID-19. Background on the study: PBMCs, B-cell-depleted T cells, or T cells provided the cDNA or gDNA that made up the material.

TCRdb keeps only in-frame clones here, not all; method: immunoSEQ multiplex PCR. The table has around 140,000 clones, approximately 80% seen once. Germline assignment: CDR1 SGHRS and CDR2 YFSETQ. The CDR3 loop spans 16 amino acids. After removal of 1 base from V and 6 bases from J, the junction contained 8 bases not matched to a gene. This chain uses TRBV5-1 with TRBJ2-7, with 12 bases aligning to TRBD2. The clonotype comes from a human donor in a cohort sampled during active COVID-19. The sequencing input was peripheral blood. DNA of the CDR3: TGCGCCAGCAGCTTGTATCTAGCGGGGGGGCCAGGCGAGCAGTACTTC. This encodes CASSLYLAGGPGEQYF.